This T cell receptor beta chain emerged from a study of CD8 T cells in Susac syndrome. Random hexamers were used to reverse transcribe the RNA input (0.5 to 1 ug). Via MiXCR, TCRdb re-called the immunoSEQ multiplex PCR reads, giving one row per CDR3 protein. The repertoire holds about 300,000 distinct CDR3 sequences, with over 75% as singletons. Sequencing of TCR beta, carried out with a high-throughput approach, was applied to CD8+ and CD4+ T cells from the blood. The CDR3 has 16 residues. The germline CDR1 and CDR2 sequences are MNHEY and SMNVEV (reference sequence). Trimming stripped 1 base from V and 4 bases from J, with 11 bases between. Study-wide results and caveats: The study conceded that relatively few individuals underwent its TCR sequencing and HLA analysis.

This clonotype was seen just once. Its antigen remains unidentified. The rearrangement joins TRBV27 to TRBJ2-6; no reliable D call. Sequencing was done on a sample of CD8+ T cells from PBMCs. The sequence derives from a human donor with multiple sclerosis. CDR3 sequence (DNA): TGTGCCAGCAGTTTATTGGGGATCAGGGGGGCCAACGTCCTGACTTTC. Translating gives CASSLLGIRGANVLTF.